This T cell receptor (beta chain) was captured by sequencing in a study of cytomegalovirus exposure and HLA in healthy donors. The CDR3 covers 14 residues. The ends were cut back, 2 bases at V and 0 bases at J, with 8 bases in the middle. From germline, CDR1 is MNHEY and CDR2 SMNVEV (reference sequence). Points on this clone: This CDR3 is also generated by other DNA sequences in the sample.

Libraries were prepared by immunoSEQ multiplex PCR; TCRdb keeps only in-frame clonotypes and omits some of them. The sample includes about 260,000 clones, roughly 91% of them seen just once. Sequenced input: PBMCs. This sequence originates from a woman in her twenties or thirties in good health and CMV-seronegative. V is TRBV27 and J is TRBJ2-7; D is possibly TRBD2 (6 bases). The CDR3 region has the DNA TGTGCCAGCAGTTTAGGGGGGAGCTCCTACGAGCAGTACTTC. This gives the protein CASSLGGSSYEQYF.